This paragraph covers one T cell receptor beta chain sequence. The antigen is undetermined. This sample is drawn from a study of graft-versus-host responses after intestinal transplantation. Study overall: Recipients underwent multivisceral, liver-intestinal, or isolated intestinal transplants.

Measured with immunoSEQ multiplex PCR; TCRdb has only the in-frame clones, and not every one. The table shows just under 85,000 clones, with less than 95% occurring only once. Germline lookup yields CDR1 PRHDT and CDR2 FYEKMQ (reference sequence). V shed 3 bases and J 3 bases; nucleotides not matched to a gene: 4. This CDR3 is built from 15 residues. The chain joins TRBV13 to TRBJ2-3; 9 bases fit TRBD2. The source material was unstimulated CD8+ T cells sorted from spleen or lymph node cells, sampled before transplant. This clonotype was obtained from a human donor who was the organ donor for an intestinal transplant. The chain's CDR3 is CASSLAGGRTDTQYF. CDR3 coding DNA: TGTGCCAGCAGCTTGGCGGGAGGGAGGACAGATACGCAGTATTTT.